This T cell receptor beta chain was captured in a study of CD8 T cells in ankylosing spondylitis. The CDR3 has 16 amino acids. Germline loops: CDR1 KGHSH, CDR2 LQKENI. With 0 bases clipped from V and 2 bases from J, the junction kept 6 bases outside the gene matches. On this clonotype: The antigen is unknown.

TCRdb reprocessed the 5' RACE reads via MiXCR and lists one record per CDR3 protein. Of 200,000 to 250,000 distinct CDR3 sequences detected, roughly 8.2% appear once; the ten largest clones hold around 4.8%. Notes on the study in general: Some motif variants had been reported before (in reactive arthritis synovial fluid and blood).

Source material: blood, either unsorted or a sorted T cell fraction (not recorded which). The receptor's source is a female donor with ankylosing spondylitis or in good health (not recorded which). V and J are TRBV18 and TRBJ1-1, with TRBD1 matching 7 bases. CDR3 nucleotides: TGTGCCAGCTCACCACCGAGGACAGGTGTAAACACTGAAGCTTTCTTT. This translates into CASSPPRTGVNTEAFF. Full variable domain (outside the CDR3, taken from reference TRBV18 and TRBJ1-1): NAGVMQNPRHLVRRRGQEARLRCSPMKGHSHVYWYRQLPEEGLKFMVYLQKENIIDESGMPKERFSAEFPKEGPSILRIQQVVRGDSAAYFCASSPPRTGVNTEAFFGQGTRLTVV.